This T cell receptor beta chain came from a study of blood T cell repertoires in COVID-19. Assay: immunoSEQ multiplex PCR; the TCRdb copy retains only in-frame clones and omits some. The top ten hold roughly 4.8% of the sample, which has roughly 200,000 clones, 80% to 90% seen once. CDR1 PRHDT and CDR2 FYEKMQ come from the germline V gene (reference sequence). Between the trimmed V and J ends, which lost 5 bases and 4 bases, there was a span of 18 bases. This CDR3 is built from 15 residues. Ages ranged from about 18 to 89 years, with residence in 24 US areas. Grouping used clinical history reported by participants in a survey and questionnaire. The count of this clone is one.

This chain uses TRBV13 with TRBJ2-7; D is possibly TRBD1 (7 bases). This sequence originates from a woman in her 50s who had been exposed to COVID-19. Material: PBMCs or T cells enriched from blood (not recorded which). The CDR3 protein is CASSLQGGQGYEQYF. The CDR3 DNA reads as TGTGCCAGCAGCCTCCAGGGGGGCCAGGGGTACGAGCAGTACTTC.